The clone carrying this TCR beta chain was seen just once. The antigen is undetermined. The data were taken from a study of OX40 agonist ivuxolimab in advanced cancers. The assay was immunoSEQ multiplex PCR, and TCRdb's table has in-frame clones only and misses some. The sample contains about 61,000 clones, about 90% of which appear only once. Study outcomes and limitations: People who partly responded at 0.1-3.0 mg/kg had some of the least clonal expansion seen.

The CDR3 extends over 14 amino acids. The germline gives CDR1 MDHEN, CDR2 SYDVKM. Trimming left V 1 base short and J 4 bases short, with 10 bases between. The chain uses TRBV28 and TRBJ1-2; D may be TRBD1 (5 bases). This sample comprised CD4+ or CD8+ T cells sorted from blood, obtained in a trial of the OX40 agonist ivuxolimab. This TCR was recovered from an adult with an advanced solid tumor such as melanoma, head and neck, liver or kidney cancer. CDR3 region: CASSLLAGPYGYTF. The CDR3 region has the DNA TGTGCCAGCAGTTTATTGGCAGGGCCCTATGGCTACACCTTC.